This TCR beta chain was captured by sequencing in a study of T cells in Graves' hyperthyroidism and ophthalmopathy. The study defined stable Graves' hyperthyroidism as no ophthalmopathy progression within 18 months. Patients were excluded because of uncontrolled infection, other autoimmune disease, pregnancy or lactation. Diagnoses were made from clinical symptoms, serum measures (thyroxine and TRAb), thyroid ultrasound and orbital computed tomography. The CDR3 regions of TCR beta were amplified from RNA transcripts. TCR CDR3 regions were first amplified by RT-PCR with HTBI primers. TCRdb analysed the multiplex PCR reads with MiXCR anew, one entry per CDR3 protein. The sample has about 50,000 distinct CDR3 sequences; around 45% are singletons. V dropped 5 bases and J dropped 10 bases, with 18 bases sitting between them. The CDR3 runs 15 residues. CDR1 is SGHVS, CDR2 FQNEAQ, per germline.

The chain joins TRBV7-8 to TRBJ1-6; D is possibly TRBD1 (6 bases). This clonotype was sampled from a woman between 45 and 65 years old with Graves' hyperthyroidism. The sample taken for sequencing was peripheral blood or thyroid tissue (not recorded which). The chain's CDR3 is CASSPTGGGRSPLHF. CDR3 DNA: TGTGCCAGCAGCCCGACCGGGGGCGGGAGGTCACCCCTCCACTTT.